This T cell receptor beta chain derives from a study of beta chain features in type 1 diabetes. Study-wide points: In comparison with healthy donors, patients had naive, central memory and Treg TCRB repertoires that appeared more similar.

The entirety of the isolated RNA underwent reverse transcription, so expressed TCRB transcripts were sequenced. The data were produced by immunoSEQ multiplex PCR, yet TCRdb's version contains in-frame clones alone and is incomplete. Seen here are about 320,000 clones, 11% to 15% observed once, and the top ten hold 5.5% to 7.5%. This clone was observed a handful of times. Its antigen is not known. Germline CDR1 is SEHNR and CDR2 is FQNEAQ (reference sequence). The CDR3 length is 16 residues. V shed 5 bases and J 6 bases; nucleotides not matched to a gene: 8. The specimen was central memory CD4+ T cells from blood. The genes are TRBV7-9 and TRBJ2-1, with 12 bases fitting TRBD2. The TCR originated in a man younger than 40 in good health. CDR3 residues: CASSIGLGLAGNEQFF. The CDR3 bases are TGTGCCAGCAGCATAGGCCTGGGACTAGCGGGCAATGAGCAGTTCTTC.